Described below is a single TCR beta chain sequence and its context. Its antigen is as yet unknown. A much larger clone differs by one base, so this may be a read error. Because it lacks the conserved phenylalanine or tryptophan at the end, this CDR3 is likely a read error. Authors of the study amplified TCR beta CDR3 regions from RNA transcripts. HTBI primers were the set used in a first-round RT-PCR of the TCR CDR3. TCRdb fed the multiplex PCR reads into MiXCR, producing one record per CDR3 protein. The sample includes approximately 410,000 distinct CDR3 sequences, about 15% of them seen just once. These data belong to a study of T cells in Graves' hyperthyroidism and ophthalmopathy. Study-level results: Most thyroid clonotypes expanded above 0.001 appeared in blood too.

Germline V gives CDR1 SGHNT, CDR2 YENEEA. The CDR3 loop spans 15 amino acids. Trimming took 2 bases from V and 6 from J, leaving 13 bases between them. This clonotype was obtained from a man aged 18-30 years with Graves' ophthalmopathy. The chain joins TRBV11-3 to TRBJ2-2; D gene unclear. Sequencing was carried out using blood. CDR3 amino acids: CASSLYSRSSGELFL. The DNA for the CDR3 is TGTGCCAGCAGCTTATATTCCAGATCTTCCGGGGAGCTGTTTCTT.